This entry lists 26 T cell receptor beta chains sequenced from one sample in a study of PD-1 blockade in classical Hodgkin lymphoma. Assay: immunoSEQ multiplex PCR; the TCRdb copy retains only in-frame clones and omits some. The sample lists 25,000 to 35,000 clones; less than 80% were seen once. Every patient was affected by relapse after autologous stem cell transplantation, while exposure to brentuximab vedotin was not uniform. The sequences come from peripheral blood mononuclear cells (PBMCs), collected before the second cycle of nivolumab. These receptors were obtained from a human donor with classical Hodgkin lymphoma.

The V gene is TRBV30, the J gene TRBJ1-6, with D possibly being TRBD1 (6 bases). The CDR3 covers 11 residues. Per the germline V gene, CDR1 is GTSNPN and CDR2 is SVGIG (reference sequence). Trimming took 6 bases from V and 7 from J, leaving 7 bases between them. The CDR3 here is CACQGNSPLHF. CDR3 bases: TGTGCCTGTCAGGGGAATTCACCCCTCCACTTT.

As for this clone: The DNA is left out, because the CDR3 cannot be placed on it with certainty; the CDR3 is given as TCRdb lists it. The CDR3 reads CASSFGEGTYEQYF. This chain joins TRBV11-1 and TRBJ2-7; the table names TRBD2, a call not compared with the DNA. The CDR3 length is 14 residues, termini included. Germline V CDR1 and CDR2: SGHAT, FQDESV (reference sequence).

The chain recombines TRBV21-1 with TRBJ2-4; the D call in the table, TRBD1, was not verified against the DNA. TRBV21-1 is reported as a pseudogene. The CDR3 has 18 residues. Here the CDR3 DNA reads TGTGCCAGCAGCTCCAGGGAGCAGGGGGCGCTGATCGAAAACATTCAGTACTTC. This encodes CASSSREQGALIENIQYF.

The chain recombines TRBV5-6 with TRBJ1-2; D may be TRBD1 (6 bases). Trimming removed 1 base from V and 4 bases from J, with 11 bases in between. CDR1 and CDR2 (germline): SGHDT, YYEEEE. The CDR3 is 14 amino acids. In nucleotides, the CDR3 is TGTGCCAGCAGCTTGAGGGGGGCCCCCTATGGCTACACCTTC. This translates into CASSLRGAPYGYTF.

J is TRBJ2-7 and V is TRBV4-1, with TRBD2 as a possible D gene (6 bases). There are 16 residues in the CDR3. V lost 4 bases and J 0 bases, leaving 16 bases between the germline ends. From germline, CDR1 is MGHRA and CDR2 YSYEKL. The CDR3 here is CASSPLPGTYSYEQYF. CDR3 coding DNA: TGCGCCAGCAGCCCCCTGCCCGGGACTTACTCCTACGAGCAGTACTTC.

The chain uses TRBV7-8 and TRBJ2-3; D perhaps matches TRBD2 (6 bases). Germline values: CDR1 SGHVS, CDR2 FQNEAQ. The CDR3 contains 15 residues. V was clipped by 3 bases and J by 5 bases, with 15 bases between them. The CDR3: CASSFGGLPEDTQYF. The CDR3, as DNA: TGTGCCAGCAGCTTCGGGGGATTACCGGAAGATACGCAGTATTTT.

J is TRBJ1-1 and V is TRBV5-1, with 9 bases identical to TRBD1. CDR3 length: 15 amino acids. CDR1 is SGHRS and CDR2 is YFSETQ in the germline V gene. J gave up 3 bases and V 0 bases, and 3 bases lay outside the gene matches. CDR3 DNA: TGCGCCAGCAGCTTGGGGACAGGGGAGGACACTGAAGCTTTCTTT. Encoded protein: CASSLGTGEDTEAFF.

The chain couples TRBV6-1 to TRBJ1-5, with D uncertain. V was pared by 2 bases and J by 4 bases, with 9 bases between. The germline V gene encodes CDR1 MNHNS and CDR2 SASEGT. The CDR3 sequence is 14 residues long. The CDR3 nucleotides read TGTGCCAGCAGTGAATTTCGGGTGAATCAGCCCCAGCATTTT. This gives the protein CASSEFRVNQPQHF.

The CDR3 DNA reads as TGCAGCGTTGAGCTTTTCGGTGAGGGAAACTCGATATTGGGGTACAATGAGCAGTTCTTC. Amino acid sequence: CSVELFGEGNSILGYNEQFF. The V gene is TRBV29-1, the J gene TRBJ2-1, with a possible D match to TRBD2 (5 bases). Germline V gene lookup returns CDR1 SQVTM and CDR2 ANQGSEA. V was shortened by 3 bases and J by 4 bases, with 31 bases between the two germline ends. The length of the CDR3 is 20 residues.

The rearrangement uses TRBV4-1 and TRBJ2-2; either TRBD1 or TRBD2 may fit D (5 bases each). Germline V lookup: CDR1 MGHRA, CDR2 YSYEKL. The CDR3 consists of 16 residues. V lost 0 bases, J lost 0 bases, and 8 bases lay in between. Here the CDR3 reads CASSQEVGANTGELFF. CDR3 sequence (DNA): TGCGCCAGCAGCCAAGAGGTGGGGGCGAACACCGGGGAGCTGTTTTTT.

V is TRBV2 and J is TRBJ2-7, with D possibly called TRBD1 or TRBD2 (5 bases each). V lost 3 bases to trimming and J lost 4 bases, with 13 bases between them. Germline CDR1 and CDR2: SNHLY and FYNNEI. CDR3 size: 14 residues. The CDR3 reads CASSESGQAYEQYF. In DNA, the CDR3 is TGTGCCAGCAGTGAGTCGGGGCAGGCTTACGAGCAGTACTTC.

J is TRBJ2-5 and V is TRBV7-9; weak D call: TRBD2 (6 bases). Germline CDR1 reads SEHNR; CDR2 reads FQNEAQ (reference sequence). Trimming shortened V by 5 bases and J by 5 bases, and 15 bases separated the two germline ends. The CDR3 runs to 14 residues. CDR3 bases: TGTGCCAGCAGCAGAGCGGAGGGCGGTGAGACCCAGTACTTC. Amino acids: CASSRAEGGETQYF.

V and J are TRBV6-6 and TRBJ1-4, with 8 bases lining up with TRBD1. This CDR3 is built from 16 residues. Unmatched junction bases numbered 7, after V lost 6 bases and J lost 1 base. The germline V gene has CDR1 MNHNY and CDR2 SVGAGI (reference sequence). In DNA form, the CDR3 reads TGTGCCAGCAGCGCCGGGACAGGCGAAACTAATGAAAAACTGTTTTTT. It translates to CASSAGTGETNEKLFF.

The chain combines TRBV15 with TRBJ2-3; 12 positions agree with TRBD2. The trim removed 2 bases at V and 6 bases at J, leaving 9 bases unmatched. The CDR3 totals 17 residues. The V gene's germline CDR1 is LNHNV and CDR2 YYDKDF (reference sequence). The CDR3 sequence is CATSRSRTSGAFDTQYF. For the CDR3, the DNA is TGTGCCACCAGCAGATCCCGGACTAGCGGGGCATTCGATACGCAGTATTTT. Full variable domain (remainder filled in from reference TRBV15 and TRBJ2-3): DAMVIQNPRYQVTQFGKPVTLSCSQTLNHNVMYWYQQKSSQAPKLLFHYYDKDFNNEADTPDNFQSRRPNTSFCFLDIRSPGLGDTAMYLCATSRSRTSGAFDTQYFGPGTRLTVL.

This clone is categorized as medium-sized. V is TRBV7-9 and J is TRBJ1-1; D is possibly TRBD1 (6 bases). Germline assignment: CDR1 SEHNR and CDR2 FQNEAQ (reference sequence). The CDR3 length is 15 residues. The V end was cut by 4 bases, the J end by 7 bases, with 19 bases between. In DNA, the CDR3 is TGTGCCAGCAGCTCCAGCGCGGGGACACCAATTGAAGCTTTCTTT. Its protein product is CASSSSAGTPIEAFF.

The rearrangement joins TRBV18 to TRBJ1-4; TRBD1 agrees at 7 bases. With V trimmed by 4 bases and J by 8 bases, 1 base remained unmatched. The CDR3 loop spans 12 amino acids. Germline loops: CDR1 KGHSH, CDR2 LQKENI. The CDR3 DNA sequence: TGTGCCAGCTCACAGGACAGGGAAAAACTGTTTTTT. It translates to CASSQDREKLFF.

The chain links TRBV9 to TRBJ2-3, with 10 bases lining up with TRBD2. The V gene end was trimmed by 4 bases and the J gene end by 0 bases; junction bases not matched to a gene: 11. This CDR3 has 18 amino acids. CDR1 is SGDLS and CDR2 is YYNGEE in the germline V gene. For the CDR3, the DNA is TGTGCCAGCAGCACCCAAATATCGGGACTAGCGAGCACAGATACGCAGTATTTT. It yields the protein CASSTQISGLASTDTQYF.

The chain recombines TRBV10-3 with TRBJ2-6, with D perhaps matching TRBD1 or TRBD2 (5 bases each). CDR3 size: 18 residues. V lost 4 bases and J 0 bases, leaving 16 bases between the germline ends. Germline V gives CDR1 ENHRY, CDR2 SYGVKD. The CDR3 here is CAISAQGVQSSGANVLTF. In DNA form, the CDR3 reads TGTGCCATCAGTGCCCAGGGAGTGCAAAGCTCTGGGGCCAACGTCCTGACTTTC.

The chain links TRBV28 to TRBJ1-5; perhaps TRBD1 as D (6 bases). In germline, CDR1 is MDHEN, CDR2 SYDVKM. The CDR3 consists of 14 residues. V shed 6 bases and J shed 6 bases, with 15 bases lying between them. The CDR3 region has the DNA TGTGCCAGCAGGGGGGCAGGACGCACTCAGCCCCAGCATTTT. It yields the protein CASRGAGRTQPQHF. Combining the CDR3 with reference TRBV28 and TRBJ1-5 gives the whole variable domain DVKVTQSSRYLVKRTGEKVFLECVQDMDHENMFWYRQDPGLGLRLIYFSYDVKMKEKGDIPEGYSVSREKKERFSLILESASTNQTSMYLCASRGAGRTQPQHFGDGTRLSIL.

This CDR3 is CASSPWTSFEGSYEQYF. In nucleotides, the CDR3 is TGCGCCAGCAGCCCGTGGACTAGCTTTGAGGGGTCTTACGAGCAGTACTTC. The rearrangement uses TRBV5-1 and TRBJ2-7, with 8 nucleotides matching TRBD2. This CDR3 spans 17 amino acids. Germline CDR1 SGHRS, CDR2 YFSETQ. J gave up 4 bases and V 4 bases, and 16 bases lay outside the gene matches.

This clone appeared a few times. The V gene is TRBV13, the J gene TRBJ2-4; D gene unclear. V shed 0 bases and J shed 2 bases, with 14 bases lying between them. CDR3 size: 17 residues. Germline lookup yields CDR1 PRHDT and CDR2 FYEKMQ (reference sequence). The CDR3 spells CASSLGGTLWPKNIQYF. CDR3 bases: TGTGCCAGCAGCTTAGGCGGCACCCTTTGGCCCAAAAACATTCAGTACTTC.

The table lists this clone with a count of one. This chain links TRBV27 with TRBJ2-1; TRBD1 might be the D (7 bases). Trimming pared 2 bases from V and 9 bases from J, leaving 14 bases between. CDR1 is MNHEY and CDR2 is SMNVEV in the germline V gene (reference sequence). The CDR3 is 14 residues long. The CDR3 DNA is TGTGCCAGCAGTTTAGACAGGGTCGGGGGTGAGCAGTTCTTC. Translation: CASSLDRVGGEQFF.

This chain connects TRBV27 to TRBJ2-7; D not resolved. Germline CDR1 MNHEY, CDR2 SMNVEV (reference sequence). V was clipped by 8 bases and J by 3 bases, with 17 bases between them. The CDR3 sequence is 14 residues long. This CDR3 reads CASAIRLGNYEQYF. The CDR3 DNA is TGTGCCAGCGCGATAAGACTGGGGAACTACGAGCAGTACTTC.

This clone was seen only a few times. The rearrangement links TRBV6-1 to TRBJ2-5; no clear D gene. In germline, CDR1 is MNHNS, CDR2 SASEGT. The V end was cut by 7 bases, the J end by 4 bases, with 13 bases between. The CDR3 totals 13 residues. The CDR3 spells CASTLGLGETQYF. CDR3 nucleotide sequence: TGTGCCAGCACCTTAGGGTTGGGAGAGACCCAGTACTTC.

The chain is built from TRBV7-9 and TRBJ2-5; 9 bases line up with TRBD2. V shed 9 bases and J 2 bases; nucleotides not matched to a gene: 7. In germline, CDR1 is SEHNR, CDR2 FQNEAQ (reference sequence). This CDR3 spans 14 amino acids. This chain's CDR3 is CASTLAGLQETQYF. The CDR3 DNA follows: TGTGCCAGTACCCTAGCGGGGCTTCAAGAGACCCAGTACTTC.

J is TRBJ1-1 and V is TRBV19; D is ambiguous. Germline CDR1 and CDR2: LNHDA and SQIVND (reference sequence). This CDR3 is 15 amino acids long. Trimming removed 2 bases at V and 4 bases at J, with 14 bases between. The DNA of the CDR3 is TGTGCCAGTAGTATATCCCCCCGCGCGGGCACTGAAGCTTTCTTT. It translates to CASSISPRAGTEAFF.